This TCR beta chain was observed in a study of OX40 agonist ivuxolimab in advanced cancers. Study information: The mean age was approximately 60 years, ranging from about 20 to 79, with 80% to 85% of participants male.

Repertoires were generated with immunoSEQ multiplex PCR, while TCRdb's copy carries only in-frame clones and drops some. The sample records 60,000 or so clones, 94% being singletons. The CDR3 extends over 13 amino acids. Germline V CDR1 and CDR2: MNHEY, SVGAGI. V lost 0 bases and J lost 5, with 7 bases in between. This clonotype originated in an adult with an advanced solid tumor such as melanoma, head and neck, liver or kidney cancer. Material: CD4+ or CD8+ T cells sorted from blood, obtained in a trial of the OX40 agonist ivuxolimab. V gene TRBV6-5 combines with J gene TRBJ1-2; no clear D. The CDR3 coding sequence is TGTGCCAGCAGTTACTCGGGGTCTTATGGCTACACCTTC. Its protein is CASSYSGSYGYTF.